This T cell receptor (beta chain) emerged from a study of T cell responses to AZD1222 COVID-19 vaccine. A single count supports this clone. The germline CDR1 and CDR2 sequences are ENHRY and SYGVKD. The V gene end was trimmed by 2 bases and the J gene end by 2 bases; junction bases not matched to a gene: 10. The CDR3 totals 18 residues. Using immunoSEQ multiplex PCR, the repertoire was profiled, and TCRdb retains in-frame clones only, with some absent. The sample holds some 120,000 clones, around 94% seen once. The sequence was collected from an adult in good health. The source was peripheral blood, collected on day 0 of AZD1222 vaccination. The gene calls are TRBV10-3 and TRBJ2-7; the match to TRBD2 covers 12 bases. The CDR3 here is CAISETGLAGQFPYEQYF. The CDR3 DNA reads TGTGCCATCAGTGAGACGGGACTAGCGGGCCAATTTCCCTACGAGCAGTACTTC.